Below are 6 T cell receptor beta chains sequenced from a single sample in a study of Ad26.COV2.S vaccination and SARS-CoV-2 variants (TCRdb year 2021). The sample's treatment or condition label is to be understood as: about 20 received Ad26.COV2.S at low or high dose, single or two shots; about 5 received placebo; per-sample allocation not given. For vaccine and placebo recipients, the sequenced repertoires came from samples collected on day 63 after the first injection. Receptor libraries were prepared by the immunoSEQ multiplex PCR assay. TCRdb limited this immuneACCESS table to in-frame rearrangements with V and J called. A share of clones is missing; checked studies link under half to unresolved V genes, and the rest is unexplained. For this sample there are about 450,000 clones; 75% to 90% appear just once. The top ten clones comprise about 2.4% of the sample. The sample consisted of peripheral blood, taken in a trial of Ad26.COV2.S vaccine versus placebo. Receptor source: a person aged 18 to 59 who received the Ad26.COV2.S COVID-19 vaccine or a placebo.

This chain connects TRBV5-6 to TRBJ2-5, with a tentative D call TRBD1 (5 bases). Trimming stripped 4 bases from V and 7 bases from J, with 14 bases between. CDR1 is SGHDT and CDR2 is YYEEEE in the germline V gene. The CDR3 runs 13 residues. In DNA form, the CDR3 reads TGTGCCAGCAGCCGACAGACCAGAGGGACCCAGTACTTC. Translated, it gives CASSRQTRGTQYF.

The rearrangement joins TRBV15 to TRBJ1-5, with a possible D match to TRBD1 (5 bases). Trimming stripped 8 bases from V and 4 bases from J, with 9 bases between. CDR1 and CDR2 from the germline V gene are LNHNV and YYDKDF (reference sequence). The CDR3 has 12 amino acids. As DNA, the CDR3 is TGTGCCACCGGGGGGATAAATCAGCCCCAGCATTTT. This translates into CATGGINQPQHF. The full variable domain, completed using reference TRBV15 and TRBJ1-5, is DAMVIQNPRYQVTQFGKPVTLSCSQTLNHNVMYWYQQKSSQAPKLLFHYYDKDFNNEADTPDNFQSRRPNTSFCFLDIRSPGLGDTAMYLCATGGINQPQHFGDGTRLSIL.

The chain combines TRBV28 with TRBJ2-7; D not resolved. This CDR3 contains 12 residues. V was clipped by 3 bases and J by 5 bases, with 8 bases between them. Germline V gene sequence: CDR1 MDHEN, CDR2 SYDVKM. The CDR3 bases are TGTGCCAGCAGTTTGGGTAACCACGAGCAGTACTTC. Translating it yields CASSLGNHEQYF.

V is TRBV27 and J is TRBJ1-1; tentatively, D is TRBD1 (6 bases). CDR1 is MNHEY, CDR2 SMNVEV, per germline (reference sequence). The V and J ends lost 5 bases and 5 bases respectively, with 12 bases between them. The CDR3 consists of 13 residues. Here the CDR3 reads CASSLARGTEAFF. The CDR3 DNA sequence: TGTGCCAGCAGTCTCGCGAGGGGGACTGAAGCTTTCTTT.

The rearrangement joins TRBV7-9 to TRBJ2-7; 7 bases fit TRBD2. Unmatched junction bases numbered 2, after V lost 7 bases and J lost 2 bases. The germline CDR1 and CDR2 sequences are SEHNR and FQNEAQ (reference sequence). The CDR3 is made up of 12 amino acids. The CDR3, as DNA: TGTGCCAGCATGACTAGCCCCTACGAGCAGTACTTC. It is translated as CASMTSPYEQYF.

The rearrangement uses TRBV5-4 and TRBJ1-1, with D maybe TRBD1 (6 bases). The germline gives CDR1 SGHNT, CDR2 YYREEE (reference sequence). This CDR3 has 14 residues. Trimming pared 0 bases from V and 7 bases from J, leaving 13 bases between. CDR3 protein: CASSLALDSIEAFF. Written as DNA, the CDR3 is TGTGCCAGCAGCTTGGCCTTGGACAGCATTGAAGCTTTCTTT.